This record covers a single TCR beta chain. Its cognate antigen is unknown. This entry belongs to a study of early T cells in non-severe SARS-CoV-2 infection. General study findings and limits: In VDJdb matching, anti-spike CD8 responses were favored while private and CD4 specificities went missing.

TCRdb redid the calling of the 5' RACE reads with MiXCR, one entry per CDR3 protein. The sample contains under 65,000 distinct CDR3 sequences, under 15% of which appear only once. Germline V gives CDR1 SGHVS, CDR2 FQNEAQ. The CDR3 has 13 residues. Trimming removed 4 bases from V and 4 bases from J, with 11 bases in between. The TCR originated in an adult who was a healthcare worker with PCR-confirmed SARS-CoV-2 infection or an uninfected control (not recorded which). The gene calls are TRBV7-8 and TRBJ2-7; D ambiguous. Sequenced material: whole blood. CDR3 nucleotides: TGTGCCAGCAGCTCCCCGCCTCTATACGAGCAGTACTTC. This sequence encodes CASSSPPLYEQYF.